This paragraph covers one T cell receptor beta chain sequence. Antigen specificity is unknown. Researchers ran the PCR with 60 Vbeta and 13 Jbeta primers. Clones were read by immunoSEQ multiplex PCR, and TCRdb kept only the in-frame ones, dropping some. The table has around 190,000 clones, about 78% seen once. The data derive from a study of cytomegalovirus exposure and HLA in healthy donors. The CDR3 has 12 residues. The V and J ends lost 7 bases and 8 bases, in that order; junction bases with no gene match: 8. Germline lookup yields CDR1 SGDLS and CDR2 YYNGEE. The study, taken as a whole, reports: Diagnosis of cytomegalovirus status made by the classifier reportedly showed high specificity and sensitivity. V- and J-gene trimming in TCR beta was tied to a missense DCLRE1C variant by an analysis performed later.

The chain links TRBV9 to TRBJ1-2; 7 nucleotides match TRBD1. The sequenced material came from PBMCs. This sequence was found in a man in his sixties in good health and CMV-seronegative. Here the CDR3 reads CASGRDREGYTF. The DNA of the CDR3 is TGTGCCAGCGGAAGAGACAGGGAAGGCTACACCTTC.